The 7 T cell receptor beta chains presented below share a single source sample, sequenced in a study of neurological immune-mediated disorders. TCRdb called the 5' RACE reads again in MiXCR, with one record for every CDR3 protein. The sample yields 14,000 or so distinct CDR3 sequences, about 9.4% seen once. Sequenced input: PBMCs. The receptors were gathered from a woman in her thirties or forties in good health.

The rearrangement uses TRBV19 and TRBJ1-1, with 9 bases fitting TRBD1. This CDR3 comprises 15 residues. Germline V gene data show CDR1 as LNHDA and CDR2 as SQIVND (reference sequence). V lost 1 base to trimming and J lost 3 bases; unmatched junction nucleotides: 3. This CDR3 reads CASSIAWTGDTEAFF. The CDR3 DNA reads TGTGCCAGTAGTATAGCCTGGACAGGGGACACTGAAGCTTTCTTT.

The rearrangement links TRBV19 to TRBJ2-7; a possible D gene is TRBD2 (5 bases). CDR1 LNHDA and CDR2 SQIVND come from the germline V gene (reference sequence). Trimming took 10 bases from V and 3 from J, leaving 13 bases between them. There are 12 residues in the CDR3. The CDR3 here is CATRRDDYEQYF. In DNA, the CDR3 is TGTGCCACTAGACGGGATGACTACGAGCAGTACTTC.

This clonotype was picked up many times. This chain links TRBV29-1 with TRBJ2-1; possibly TRBD1 for D (5 bases). The CDR3 is made up of 13 amino acids. V lost 4 bases, J lost 2 bases, and 9 bases lay in between. Looked up from germline, CDR1 is SQVTM and CDR2 is ANQGSEA. The CDR3: CSVGRAAYNEQFF. Here the CDR3 DNA reads TGCAGCGTTGGCAGGGCCGCCTACAATGAGCAGTTCTTC.

This clonotype counts as medium-sized (0.01 to 0.1%). V and J are TRBV12-3 or TRBV12-4 and TRBJ1-5; the D is unclear. The length of the CDR3 is 11 residues. Trimming removed 1 base from V and 7 bases from J, with 2 bases in between. The CDR3 sequence is CASSLGQPQHF. The DNA for the CDR3 is TGTGCCAGCAGTTTAGGGCAGCCCCAGCATTTT.

This clonotype occurred many times. CDR3 sequence reads: CASSPENQGNYEQYF. The CDR3 DNA follows: TGTGCCAGCAGCCCAGAGAACCAAGGGAACTACGAGCAGTACTTC. The chain is built from TRBV3-1 and TRBJ2-7, with D unresolved. This CDR3 comprises 15 residues. Trimming stripped 4 bases from V and 3 bases from J, with 16 bases between. CDR1 and CDR2 from the germline V gene are LGHDT and YNNKEL (reference sequence).

This clonotype was observed at least ten times. V and J are TRBV5-1 and TRBJ1-2; TRBD1 agrees at 7 bases. Germline lookup yields CDR1 SGHRS and CDR2 YFSETQ. Trimming cost V 6 bases and J 2 bases; bases outside gene matches: 4. The CDR3 spans 13 residues. The CDR3 is CASNPGQNYGYTF. The CDR3 DNA reads as TGCGCCAGCAACCCGGGACAGAACTATGGCTACACCTTC.

This clonotype was counted at least ten times. The chain joins TRBV12-3 or TRBV12-4 to TRBJ1-2; D might be TRBD1 (6 bases). The CDR3 spans 14 residues. Trimming took off 5 bases at V and 5 bases at J, with 15 bases between the two ends. The CDR3 loop is CASSPSGTSYGYTF. For the CDR3, the DNA is TGTGCCAGCAGTCCTTCTGGGACATCTTATGGCTACACCTTC.